These 29 T cell receptor beta chains originate from one sample sequenced in a study of blood T cell repertoires in COVID-19. Repertoires were generated with immunoSEQ multiplex PCR, while TCRdb's copy carries only in-frame clones and drops some. Among over 85,000 clones listed, roughly 80% were seen once. The sequenced sample was peripheral blood. Receptors originate from a man aged 45 to 65 with acute or convalescent COVID-19.

This sequence joins TRBV19 and TRBJ2-2, with a weak D call TRBD1 (5 bases). The V and J ends lost 5 bases and 3 bases respectively, with 16 bases between them. Germline CDR1 and CDR2: LNHDA and SQIVND (reference sequence). This CDR3 is 16 amino acids long. The CDR3 loop reads CASSSPRLGDTGELFF. The CDR3 DNA follows: TGTGCCAGTAGTTCCCCGCGCCTAGGGGACACCGGGGAGCTGTTTTTT.

CDR3 nucleotides: TGTGCCAGCAGCGTAGGGTCTTCGGGACAATCCACAGATACGCAGTATTTT. This encodes CASSVGSSGQSTDTQYF. The rearrangement joins TRBV9 to TRBJ2-3; the D gene is possibly TRBD1 (6 bases). Germline V gene sequence: CDR1 SGDLS, CDR2 YYNGEE. V lost 0 bases and J lost 2, with 16 bases in between. The CDR3 extends over 17 amino acids.

J is TRBJ2-1 and V is TRBV9; 11 bases fit TRBD2. J was trimmed by 0 bases and V by 0 bases; bases with no gene match: 2. The CDR3 contains 17 residues. Germline assignment: CDR1 SGDLS and CDR2 YYNGEE. This CDR3 reads CASSVVGTSGSYNEQFF. In DNA form, the CDR3 reads TGTGCCAGCAGCGTAGTAGGGACTAGCGGCTCCTACAATGAGCAGTTCTTC.

This chain joins TRBV5-4 and TRBJ2-3, with D maybe TRBD2 (7 bases). The CDR3 extends over 16 amino acids. Germline CDR1 is SGHNT and CDR2 is YYREEE (reference sequence). V was trimmed by 4 bases and J by 2 bases, leaving 17 bases between them. The CDR3 here is CASSPGGTNPTDTQYF. In DNA form, the CDR3 reads TGTGCCAGCAGCCCGGGGGGCACAAATCCCACAGATACGCAGTATTTT.

This chain connects TRBV5-5 to TRBJ2-7, with 12 nucleotides matching TRBD2. J lost 4 bases, V lost 6 bases, and 14 bases had no gene match. The CDR3 spans 17 residues. Germline assignment: CDR1 SGHKS and CDR2 YYEKEE (reference sequence). The CDR3 region is CASTLGPTSGSFYEQYF. CDR3 coding DNA: TGTGCCAGCACCCTGGGCCCGACTAGCGGGAGTTTTTACGAGCAGTACTTC. Filled out from reference TRBV5-5 and TRBJ2-7, the complete variable domain reads DAGVTQSPTHLIKTRGQQVTLRCSPISGHKSVSWYQQVLGQGPQFIFQYYEKEERGRGNFPDRFSARQFPNYSSELNVNALLLGDSALYLCASTLGPTSGSFYEQYFGPGTRLTVT.

The count of this clone is one. The CDR3 coding sequence is TGTGCCAGCAGTAACGGTTATGGCTACACCTTC. Its translation: CASSNGYGYTF. The chain employs TRBV6-5 and TRBJ1-2; no firm D call. The germline CDR1 and CDR2 sequences are MNHEY and SVGAGI. The CDR3 consists of 11 residues. V lost 5 bases and J 5 bases, leaving 6 bases between the germline ends.

The chain employs TRBV11-2 and TRBJ2-7; 8 nucleotides agree with TRBD2. The germline V gene encodes CDR1 SGHAT and CDR2 FQNNGV. Trimming took 0 bases from V and 3 from J; bases not matched to a gene: 7. The CDR3 is made up of 16 amino acids. CDR3 amino acids: CASSLDPRGGRYEQYF. CDR3 bases: TGTGCCAGCAGCTTAGATCCCCGGGGGGGCCGCTACGAGCAGTACTTC.

This clone came up once. The chain links TRBV14 to TRBJ1-3; weak D call: TRBD1 (5 bases). The V gene lost 4 bases and the J gene lost 2 bases, with 12 bases spanning the gap. The CDR3 consists of 15 residues. CDR1 and CDR2 from the germline V gene are SGHDN and FVKESK. The CDR3 DNA sequence: TGTGCCAGCAGCCGTCATTCGACAGCTGGAAACACCATATATTTT. It translates to CASSRHSTAGNTIYF.

The V gene is TRBV7-2, the J gene TRBJ2-7, with D possibly matching TRBD2 (5 bases). The germline V and J ends were trimmed by 4 bases and 7 bases, with 23 bases remaining between them. The CDR3 has 16 amino acids. Germline V gene data show CDR1 as SGHTA and CDR2 as FQGNSA. The CDR3 protein is CASSSGNGVKGGEQYF. CDR3 DNA: TGTGCCAGCAGCTCCGGCAATGGAGTCAAAGGCGGGGAGCAGTACTTC.

The chain employs TRBV19 and TRBJ1-5, with TRBD1 matching over 10 bases. V gave up 5 bases and J gave up 5 bases; unmatched junction bases: 12. This CDR3 comprises 17 residues. CDR1 and CDR2 (germline): LNHDA, SQIVND (reference sequence). The CDR3 DNA follows: TGTGCCAGTAGTCGGGGACAGGGGCGGCTAGGTGATCAGCCCCAGCATTTT. Amino acids: CASSRGQGRLGDQPQHF.

The chain has TRBV24-1 and TRBJ2-7; 8 positions match TRBD1. Germline CDR1 reads KGHDR; CDR2 reads SFDVKD. The J segment lost 5 bases and the V segment lost 6 bases, leaving 5 bases of the junction unmatched. The CDR3 contains 13 residues. Here the CDR3 reads CATSHGQGDEQYF. In nucleotides, the CDR3 is TGTGCCACCAGTCACGGACAGGGCGACGAGCAGTACTTC.

V is TRBV4-3 and J is TRBJ1-1; weak D call: TRBD1 (6 bases). CDR1 LGHNA and CDR2 YSLEER come from the germline V gene. Trimming removed 4 bases at V and 4 bases at J, with 16 bases between. This CDR3 is 15 amino acids long. The CDR3 region has the DNA TGCGCCAGCAGCCCAAGCAGGGGACGGGTCACTGAAGCTTTCTTT. Amino acids: CASSPSRGRVTEAFF.

This rearrangement joins TRBV3-1 (or the pseudogene TRBV3-2) to TRBJ2-7; 9 nucleotides align to TRBD1. This CDR3 spans 15 amino acids. Germline-derived CDR1 and CDR2 are LGHDT and YNNKEL (reference sequence). V trimming: 5 bases; J trimming: 6 bases; junction bases outside the gene matches: 11. The CDR3 region has the DNA TGTGCCAGCAGCACCCCGGGACAGGGTATCATCGAGCAGTACTTC. Amino acids: CASSTPGQGIIEQYF.

The sample holds a few counts of this clone. This chain links TRBV18 with TRBJ1-1; possible D gene TRBD1, 5 bases. This CDR3 is built from 15 residues. V gave up 2 bases and J gave up 4 bases, with 14 bases separating them. Germline loops: CDR1 KGHSH, CDR2 LQKENI. The CDR3, as DNA: TGTGCCAGCTCACCAGGCAGGGCCATTGGCACTGAAGCTTTCTTT. Encoded protein: CASSPGRAIGTEAFF.

The J gene is TRBJ2-1, the V gene TRBV4-1; 10 nucleotides agree with TRBD2. The ends lost 0 bases at V and 4 bases at J; junction bases unmatched: 12. The germline V gene has CDR1 MGHRA and CDR2 YSYEKL. CDR3 size: 19 residues. CDR3 in DNA: TGCGCCAGCAGCCAAGAATTTGGAGCAGGGACTAGCGTATACAATGAGCAGTTCTTC. It encodes CASSQEFGAGTSVYNEQFF.

The genes are TRBV28 and TRBJ1-2; 10 bases map to TRBD1. V lost 5 bases and J lost 2; bases outside the gene matches: 5. The CDR3 totals 15 residues. The germline V gene encodes CDR1 MDHEN and CDR2 SYDVKM. The CDR3 bases are TGTGCCAGCAGTACGACAGGGGGCCGGAACTATGGCTACACCTTC. Its protein product is CASSTTGGRNYGYTF.

The genes are TRBV4-1 and TRBJ1-4; 7 nucleotides align to TRBD1. CDR3 length: 16 residues. Germline-derived CDR1 and CDR2 are MGHRA and YSYEKL. V lost 5 bases to trimming and J lost 4 bases; unmatched junction nucleotides: 10. CDR3 bases: TGCGCCAGCAGCGGGGAGGTAGGGGGCTTTAATGAAAAACTGTTTTTT. Protein: CASSGEVGGFNEKLFF.

The chain recombines TRBV11-1 with TRBJ2-5; 11 bases align to TRBD2. The CDR3 is 16 amino acids. Germline V CDR1 and CDR2: SGHAT, FQDESV (reference sequence). The ends lost 5 bases at V and 2 bases at J; junction bases unmatched: 7. CDR3 in DNA: TGTGCCAGCAGCCTCCACGGACTAGCGGGTCAAGAGACCCAGTACTTC. Protein product: CASSLHGLAGQETQYF.

The chain is built from TRBV11-2 and TRBJ1-5; D might be TRBD1 (6 bases). V was clipped by 4 bases and J by 2 bases, with 12 bases between them. The CDR3 spans 15 residues. From germline, CDR1 is SGHAT and CDR2 FQNNGV. The CDR3 region has the DNA TGTGCCAGCAGCTCCCAACAGGGCGGCAATCAGCCCCAGCATTTT. Its protein product is CASSSQQGGNQPQHF.

The chain joins TRBV18 to TRBJ2-3; 9 bases match TRBD2. The CDR3 is 16 amino acids. Germline CDR1 reads KGHSH; CDR2 reads LQKENI. V dropped 3 bases and J dropped 7; count of bases not matched to a gene: 11. CDR3 residues: CASSPRSGGRDHTQYF. In nucleotides, the CDR3 is TGTGCCAGCTCACCCAGAAGCGGGGGGCGTGACCATACGCAGTATTTT.

The CDR3 region has the DNA TGTGCCAGCAGCGCCAATGGGCGCACAGATACGCAGTATTTT. This codes for CASSANGRTDTQYF. The genes are TRBV7-2 and TRBJ2-3; D uncertain. Between the trimmed V and J ends, which lost 5 bases and 1 base, there was a span of 10 bases. This CDR3 region has 14 residues. CDR1 and CDR2 from the germline V gene are SGHTA and FQGNSA.

V and J are TRBV5-1 and TRBJ1-1, with 9 bases identical to TRBD1. This CDR3 has 15 residues. The germline V gene encodes CDR1 SGHRS and CDR2 YFSETQ. V shed 6 bases and J 5 bases; nucleotides not matched to a gene: 11. CDR3 sequence reads: CASTLVTGGGTEAFF. CDR3 sequence (DNA): TGCGCCAGCACTCTCGTGACAGGGGGTGGTACTGAAGCTTTCTTT.

The rearrangement uses TRBV5-5 and TRBJ2-1, with TRBD2 identical over 10 bases. CDR3 length: 17 residues. Germline-derived CDR1 and CDR2 are SGHKS and YYEKEE (reference sequence). Trimming cost V 4 bases and J 9 bases; bases outside gene matches: 16. The CDR3 loop reads CASSPPGSGRMAGEQFF. The CDR3 bases are TGTGCCAGCAGCCCCCCGGGTAGCGGGAGGATGGCGGGTGAGCAGTTCTTC.

This clone has more than one count but fewer than ten. V gene TRBV10-3 combines with J gene TRBJ1-1; tentatively, D is TRBD1 (6 bases). V lost 2 bases, J lost 3 bases, and 13 bases lay in between. Germline CDR1 reads ENHRY; CDR2 reads SYGVKD. The CDR3 extends over 15 amino acids. The CDR3 region is CAISEPQGRDTEAFF. For the CDR3, the DNA is TGTGCCATCAGTGAGCCTCAGGGGCGGGACACTGAAGCTTTCTTT.

This rearrangement joins TRBV2 to TRBJ1-5; a possible D gene is TRBD1 (5 bases). Germline V CDR1 and CDR2: SNHLY, FYNNEI. This CDR3 contains 15 residues. Trimming pared 6 bases from V and 10 bases from J, leaving 22 bases between. CDR3 in amino acids: CASSDREVRGGPQHF. In DNA, the CDR3 is TGTGCCAGCAGCGATCGGGAGGTCCGGGGGGGACCCCAGCATTTT. The entire variable domain, with the rest obtained from reference TRBV2 and TRBJ1-5, is as follows: EPEVTQTPSHQVTQMGQEVILRCVPISNHLYFYWYRQILGQKVEFLVSFYNNEISEKSEIFDDQFSVERPDGSNFTLKIRSTKLEDSAMYFCASSDREVRGGPQHFGDGTRLSIL.

The chain links TRBV2 to TRBJ2-3; 9 bases are shared with TRBD2. The J segment lost 2 bases and the V segment lost 6 bases, leaving 12 bases of the junction unmatched. CDR1 and CDR2 (germline): SNHLY, FYNNEI. The length of the CDR3 is 17 residues. CDR3 sequence: CASSPPGASGTTDTQYF. CDR3 nucleotides: TGTGCCAGCAGCCCCCCGGGCGCTAGCGGGACCACAGATACGCAGTATTTT.

V and J are TRBV28 and TRBJ2-7; TRBD2 might be the D (5 bases). The CDR3 consists of 12 residues. The ends were cut back, 2 bases at V and 3 bases at J, with 5 bases in the middle. Germline CDR1 reads MDHEN; CDR2 reads SYDVKM. In DNA form, the CDR3 reads TGTGCCAGCAGTTTAGCGGGCTACGAGCAGTACTTC. It is translated as CASSLAGYEQYF.

This chain connects TRBV6-5 to TRBJ1-5; 9 nucleotides match TRBD1. Trimming at V came to 5 bases and at J to 5 bases, leaving 7 bases not matched to a gene. The germline V gene encodes CDR1 MNHEY and CDR2 SVGAGI. CDR3 length: 15 residues. CDR3 amino acids: CASSKGQGLDQPQHF. The CDR3 coding sequence is TGTGCCAGCAGTAAGGGACAGGGTTTGGATCAGCCCCAGCATTTT.

The V call is TRBV5-6, the J call TRBJ1-3, with a tentative D call TRBD1 (6 bases). V lost 3 bases and J lost 4, with 14 bases in between. The germline gives CDR1 SGHDT, CDR2 YYEEEE. This CDR3 is 15 amino acids long. The CDR3 protein is CASSSSRGSGNTIYF. The CDR3 nucleotides are TGTGCCAGCAGCTCCTCCAGGGGTTCAGGAAACACCATATATTTT.